This T cell receptor (beta chain) appears in the sequencing data of a study of Graves' ophthalmopathy and Graves' hyperthyroidism. Trimming cost V 3 bases and J 1 base, with 4 bases left between them. The CDR3 covers 12 residues. Germline assignment: CDR1 ENHRY and CDR2 SYGVKD. Amplification of TCR beta CDR3 regions used RNA transcripts. First-round RT-PCR with HTBI primers preceded a second-round multiplex PCR. TCRdb re-derived calls from the multiplex PCR reads in MiXCR, one entry per CDR3 protein. The sample records just over 600,000 distinct CDR3 sequences, 22% being singletons. The chain couples TRBV10-3 to TRBJ2-7; D gene unclear. Sequencing was carried out using peripheral blood. The source is a woman aged 18-35 years with stable Graves' hyperthyroidism. Some clones in this sample may be carry-over from other donors' samples. DNA of the CDR3: TGTGCCATCAGTGAAGGATCCTACGAGCAGTACTTC. This gives the protein CAISEGSYEQYF.